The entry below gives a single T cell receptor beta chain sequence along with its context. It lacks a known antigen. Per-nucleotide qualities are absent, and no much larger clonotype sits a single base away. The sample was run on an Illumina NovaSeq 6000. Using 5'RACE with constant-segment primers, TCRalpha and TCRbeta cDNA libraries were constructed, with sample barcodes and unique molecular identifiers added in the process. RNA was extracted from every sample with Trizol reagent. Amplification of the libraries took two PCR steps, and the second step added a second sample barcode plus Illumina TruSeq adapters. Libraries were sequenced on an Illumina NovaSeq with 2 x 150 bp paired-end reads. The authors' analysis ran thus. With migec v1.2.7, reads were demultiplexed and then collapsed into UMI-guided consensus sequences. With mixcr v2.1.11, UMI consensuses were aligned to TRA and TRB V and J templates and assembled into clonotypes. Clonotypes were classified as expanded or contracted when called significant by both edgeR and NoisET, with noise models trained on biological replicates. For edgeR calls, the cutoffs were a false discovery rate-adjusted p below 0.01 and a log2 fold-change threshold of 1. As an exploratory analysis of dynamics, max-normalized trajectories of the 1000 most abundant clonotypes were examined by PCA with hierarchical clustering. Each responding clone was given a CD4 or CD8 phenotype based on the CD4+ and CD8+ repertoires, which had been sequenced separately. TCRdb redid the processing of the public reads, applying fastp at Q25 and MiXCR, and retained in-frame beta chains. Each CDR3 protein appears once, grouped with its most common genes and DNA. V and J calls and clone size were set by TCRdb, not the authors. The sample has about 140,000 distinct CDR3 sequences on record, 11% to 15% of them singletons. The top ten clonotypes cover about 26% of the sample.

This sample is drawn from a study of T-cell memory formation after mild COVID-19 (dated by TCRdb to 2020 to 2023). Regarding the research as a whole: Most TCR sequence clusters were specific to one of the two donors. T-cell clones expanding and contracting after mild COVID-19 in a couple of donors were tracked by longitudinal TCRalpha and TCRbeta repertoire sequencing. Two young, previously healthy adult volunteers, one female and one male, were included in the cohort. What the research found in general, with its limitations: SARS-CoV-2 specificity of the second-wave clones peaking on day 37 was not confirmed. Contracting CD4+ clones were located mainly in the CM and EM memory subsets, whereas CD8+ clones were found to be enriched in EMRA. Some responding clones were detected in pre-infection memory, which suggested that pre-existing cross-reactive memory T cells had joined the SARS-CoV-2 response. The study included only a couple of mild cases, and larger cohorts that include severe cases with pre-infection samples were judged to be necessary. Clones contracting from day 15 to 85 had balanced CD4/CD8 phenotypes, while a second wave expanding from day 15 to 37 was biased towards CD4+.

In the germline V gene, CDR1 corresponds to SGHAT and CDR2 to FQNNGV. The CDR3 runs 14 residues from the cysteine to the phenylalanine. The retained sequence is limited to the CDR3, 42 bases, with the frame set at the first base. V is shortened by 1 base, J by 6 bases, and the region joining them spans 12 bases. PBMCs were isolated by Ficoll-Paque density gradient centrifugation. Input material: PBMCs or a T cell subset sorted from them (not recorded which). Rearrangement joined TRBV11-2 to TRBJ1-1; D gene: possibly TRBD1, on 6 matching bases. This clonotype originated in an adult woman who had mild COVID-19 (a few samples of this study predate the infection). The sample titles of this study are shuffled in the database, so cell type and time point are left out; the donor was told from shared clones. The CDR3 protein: CASSLGLGGPEAFF. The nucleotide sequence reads TGTGCCAGCAGCTTAGGGTTAGGGGGACCTGAAGCTTTCTTT. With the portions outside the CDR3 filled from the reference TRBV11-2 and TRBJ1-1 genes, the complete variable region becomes EAGVAQSPRYKIIEKRQSVAFWCNPISGHATLYWYQQILGQGPKLLIQFQNNGVVDDSQLPKDRFSAERLKGVDSTLKIQPAKLEDSAVYLCASSLGLGGPEAFFGQGTRLTVV.